This T cell receptor (beta chain) was observed in a study of graft-versus-host responses after intestinal transplantation. The data were produced by immunoSEQ multiplex PCR, yet TCRdb's version contains in-frame clones alone and is incomplete. The sample lists about 35,000 clones, about 94% occurring once. V was clipped by 1 base and J by 6 bases; unmatched bases: 6. The V gene's germline CDR1 is ENHRY and CDR2 SYGVKD. This CDR3 has 14 residues. This clone has only a few counts. The antigen is unknown. The chain carries TRBV10-3 and TRBJ2-7, with TRBD2 matching over 7 bases. The sample in question was unstimulated CD8+ T cells sorted from spleen or lymph node cells, obtained before transplant. The TCR sequence derives from a human donor who was the organ donor for an intestinal transplant. The CDR3 sequence is CAISELTSPTEQYF. The CDR3 nucleotides are TGTGCCATCAGTGAGTTGACTAGCCCCACCGAGCAGTACTTC.